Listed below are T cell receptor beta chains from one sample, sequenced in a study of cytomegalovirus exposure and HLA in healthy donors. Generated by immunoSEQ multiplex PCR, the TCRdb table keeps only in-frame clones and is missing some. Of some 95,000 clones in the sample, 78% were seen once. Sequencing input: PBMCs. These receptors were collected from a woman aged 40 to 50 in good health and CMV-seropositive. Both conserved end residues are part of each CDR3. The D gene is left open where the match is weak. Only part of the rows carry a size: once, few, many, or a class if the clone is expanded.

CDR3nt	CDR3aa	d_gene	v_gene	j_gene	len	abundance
TGTGCCAGTAGTCCGCCGATAGCGGGAGTCTACGAGCAGTACTTC	CASSPPIAGVYEQYF	TRBD2	TRBV19	TRBJ2-7	15	.
TGTGCCAGCAGTTTGGTACACCTAGCCTACGAGCAGTACTTC	CASSLVHLAYEQYF	.	TRBV28	TRBJ2-7	14	few
TGTGCCAGCAGTTACAAATCGACTGGTCCCTACGAGCAGTACTTC	CASSYKSTGPYEQYF	.	TRBV6-5	TRBJ2-7	15	.
TGTGCCAGCAGCTTGACAGGGGCAGGAGAGCAGTACTTC	CASSLTGAGEQYF	TRBD1	TRBV5-6	TRBJ2-7	13	.
TGTGCCAGCAGCCCCCGGGACAGTATCTACGAGCAGTACTTC	CASSPRDSIYEQYF	TRBD1	TRBV4-2	TRBJ2-7	14	.
TGTGCAAGTCGCTCAGCCCCAACCGGGACAGGGGTATGGGGTAGCAATCAGCCCCAGCATTTT	CASRSAPTGTGVWGSNQPQHF	.	TRBV12-2	TRBJ1-5	21	.
TGTGCCAGCAGCTTTCGGCGGGAGGGGTACTACGAGCAGTACTTC	CASSFRREGYYEQYF	TRBD2	TRBV13	TRBJ2-7	15	few
TGTGCCAGCAGCTTACTAGGGGCTAGCGGGTTTTACGAGCAGTACTTC	CASSLLGASGFYEQYF	TRBD2	TRBV11-2	TRBJ2-7	16	.
TGTGCCTGGAGTGTGGGAAGGACTAGCGGGTACAATGAGCAGTTCTTC	CAWSVGRTSGYNEQFF	TRBD2	TRBV30	TRBJ2-1	16	.
TGTGCCAGCAGTCCGACCGGGACTAGCTTGCGGGAGCAGTACTTC	CASSPTGTSLREQYF	TRBD2	TRBV2	TRBJ2-7	15	.
TGTGCCAGCACCCCTACCCTAGCGGGAGAATACAATGAGCAGTTCTTC	CASTPTLAGEYNEQFF	TRBD2	TRBV7-2	TRBJ2-1	16	.
TGTGCCAGCAGCTGGACCGAGACAGGACAGCCCCAGCATTTT	CASSWTETGQPQHF	.	TRBV5-8	TRBJ1-5	14	few
TGTGCCAGCAGCCCCGGACTGTCCCGGGTGGTTAGGGAGACCCAGTACTTC	CASSPGLSRVVRETQYF	.	TRBV7-9	TRBJ2-5	17	few
TGTGCCAGCAGCGCCCCCGGGACAATTAACAATGAGCAGTTCTTC	CASSAPGTINNEQFF	.	TRBV9	TRBJ2-1	15	.
TGTGCCAGCTCACCAGGGCAGGATGAAAAACTGTTTTTT	CASSPGQDEKLFF	.	TRBV18	TRBJ1-4	13	.
TGTGCCAGCAGCTTGCCCCCTAGGCCCGGAGGGGGCCTAGATACGCAGTATTTT	CASSLPPRPGGGLDTQYF	.	TRBV5-6	TRBJ2-3	18	.
TGTGCCAGCCTGCCCCCAGGTAACACTGAAGCTTTCTTT	CASLPPGNTEAFF	.	TRBV28	TRBJ1-1	13	few
TGTGCCACCAGCAGAGATAGGGGTGTCGGTCAGCCCCAGCATTTT	CATSRDRGVGQPQHF	.	TRBV15	TRBJ1-5	15	.
TGTGCCAGTAGTACCGACAGGGGTAATGAGCAGTTCTTC	CASSTDRGNEQFF	TRBD1	TRBV19	TRBJ2-1	13	.